The T cell receptor beta chain under discussion was sequenced for a study of Graves' ophthalmopathy and Graves' hyperthyroidism. CDR3 regions of TCR beta were amplified from RNA transcripts. After a first-round RT-PCR with HTBI primers, a second-round multiplex PCR was run. TCRdb analysed the multiplex PCR reads with MiXCR anew, one entry per CDR3 protein. The sample includes fewer than 650,000 distinct CDR3 sequences, 22% seen only once; the top ten take around 7%. The study, taken as a whole, reports: Ophthalmopathy progression cases were predicted by the model with roughly 71% sensitivity and approximately 76% specificity.

This CDR3 spans 14 amino acids. J lost 5 bases, V lost 6 bases, and 6 bases had no gene match. A remark on this clonotype: Its antigen is unidentified.

This TCR came from a woman aged 18-35 years with stable Graves' hyperthyroidism. Some clones in this sample may be carry-over from other donors' samples. The rearrangement joins TRBV12-3 or TRBV12-4 to TRBJ1-2; 10 nucleotides agree with TRBD1. Sequencing used peripheral blood. CDR3: CASRLGGQGYGYTF. The CDR3 region has the DNA TGTGCCAGCAGACTCGGGGGACAGGGGTATGGCTACACCTTC.